This T cell receptor (beta chain) emerged from a study of blood T cell repertoires in COVID-19. Overall study: The United States, Italy and Spain provided the acute and convalescent COVID-19 samples.

Original data processing: Scientists estimated how many nucleated cells there were by amplifying reference gene primers. TCRdb's table, derived via immunoSEQ multiplex PCR, lists solely in-frame clones and lacks some. Clonal size and the V and J genes are those of that table, whereas D and trimming came from the DNA. The table includes about 480,000 clones, around 89% detected once. V was cut by 2 bases and J by 3 bases, with 8 bases left in between. The CDR3 extends over 14 amino acids. Germline V gene lookup returns CDR1 MDHEN and CDR2 SYDVKM. Sequencing was done on a sample of peripheral blood. The receptor was derived from a woman in her twenties or thirties with acute or convalescent COVID-19. V gene TRBV28 combines with J gene TRBJ1-3; no definite D call. The CDR3 spells CASSLGGFGNTIYF. Here the CDR3 DNA reads TGTGCCAGCAGTTTAGGAGGGTTTGGAAACACCATATATTTT. Full variable domain (missing parts from reference TRBV28 and TRBJ1-3): DVKVTQSSRYLVKRTGEKVFLECVQDMDHENMFWYRQDPGLGLRLIYFSYDVKMKEKGDIPEGYSVSREKKERFSLILESASTNQTSMYLCASSLGGFGNTIYFGEGSWLTVV.